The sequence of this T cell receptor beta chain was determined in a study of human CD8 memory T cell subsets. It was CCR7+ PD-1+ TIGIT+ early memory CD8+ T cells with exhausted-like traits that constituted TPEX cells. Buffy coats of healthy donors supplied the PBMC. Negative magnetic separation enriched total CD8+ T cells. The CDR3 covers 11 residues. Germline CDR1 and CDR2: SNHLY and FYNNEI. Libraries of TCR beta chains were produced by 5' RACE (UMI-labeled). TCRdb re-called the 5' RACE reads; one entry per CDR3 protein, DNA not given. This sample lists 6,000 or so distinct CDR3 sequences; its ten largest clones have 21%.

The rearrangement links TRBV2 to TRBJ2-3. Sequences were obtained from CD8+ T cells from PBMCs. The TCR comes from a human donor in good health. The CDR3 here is CASSEGDTQYF. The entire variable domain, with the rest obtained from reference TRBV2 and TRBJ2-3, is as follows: EPEVTQTPSHQVTQMGQEVILRCVPISNHLYFYWYRQILGQKVEFLVSFYNNEISEKSEIFDDQFSVERPDGSNFTLKIRSTKLEDSAMYFCASSEGDTQYFGPGTRLTVL.